Here is one T cell receptor beta chain with its context. Its antigen is undetermined. PCR primers comprised 60 Vbeta and 13 Jbeta primers. Here immunoSEQ multiplex PCR was the method, and the copy in TCRdb shows in-frame clones only, minus some. The data show 150,000 or so clones, with over 65% seen just once and roughly 2.2% held by the top ten. The data derive from a study of cytomegalovirus exposure and HLA in healthy donors. General observations from the study: Most TCR sequences were uncommon, yet certain public TCRs appeared in many donors. Sequencing depth roughly uniform across donors was assumed in presence/absence analyses.

The CDR3 is 12 residues long. V was pared by 6 bases and J by 4 bases, with 10 bases between. The germline V gene has CDR1 SNHLY and CDR2 FYNNEI. This receptor was identified in a man aged 30 to 45 in good health and CMV-seronegative. The V call is TRBV2, the J call TRBJ2-7, with D tentatively TRBD1 (5 bases). Material for sequencing was PBMCs. CDR3 region: CASRPSGYEQYF. CDR3 in DNA: TGTGCCAGCAGGCCCTCAGGGTACGAGCAGTACTTC.